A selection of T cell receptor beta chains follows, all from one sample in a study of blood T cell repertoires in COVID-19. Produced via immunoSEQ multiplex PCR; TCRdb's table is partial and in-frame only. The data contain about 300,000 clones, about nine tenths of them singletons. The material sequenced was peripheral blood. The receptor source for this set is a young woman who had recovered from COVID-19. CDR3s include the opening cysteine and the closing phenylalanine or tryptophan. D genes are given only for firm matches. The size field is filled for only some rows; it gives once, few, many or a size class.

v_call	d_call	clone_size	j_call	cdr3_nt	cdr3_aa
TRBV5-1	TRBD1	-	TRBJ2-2	TGCGCCAGCAGCTTGGACGGGACAGGGCTCACCGGGGAGCTGTTTTTT	CASSLDGTGLTGELFF
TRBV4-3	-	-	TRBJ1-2	TGCGCCAGCAGCCAAGATCAGGACGGGGGCTATGGCTACACCTTC	CASSQDQDGGYGYTF
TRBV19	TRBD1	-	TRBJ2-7	TGTGCCAGTAGTATTTCTCCGGGGACAGGGGGAGAGCAGTACTTC	CASSISPGTGGEQYF
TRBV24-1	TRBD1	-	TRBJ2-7	TGTGCCACCAGTGACACCGGGACAGCCACCTACGAGCAGTACTTC	CATSDTGTATYEQYF
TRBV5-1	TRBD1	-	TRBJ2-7	TGCGCCAGCAGGGAGACAGGGGGTCGCGAGCAGTACTTC	CASRETGGREQYF
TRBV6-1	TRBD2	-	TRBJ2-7	TGTGCCAGCAGTGAAGCCCCGGCTAGCGGGGGGACCTACGAGCAGTACTTC	CASSEAPASGGTYEQYF
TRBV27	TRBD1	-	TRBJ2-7	TGTGCCAGCAACTCCGGACAGGGAACTATCCACGAGCAGTACTTC	CASNSGQGTIHEQYF
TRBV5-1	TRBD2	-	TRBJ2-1	TGCGCCAGCAGGGCTACTAGCGGATCCTACAATGAGCAGTTCTTC	CASRATSGSYNEQFF
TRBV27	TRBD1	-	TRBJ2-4	TGTGCCAGCAGTTTTCAGGGGGCGAGAGGAGAGCGGAACATTCAGTACTTC	CASSFQGARGERNIQYF
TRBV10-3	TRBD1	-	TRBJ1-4	TGTGCCATCAGTCAGAAGCCGGGACAGCAGGGGGAAAAACTGTTTTTT	CAISQKPGQQGEKLFF
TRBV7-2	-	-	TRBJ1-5	TGTGCCAGCAGCCCCCAGGGCTATTATAGCAATCAGCCCCAGCATTTT	CASSPQGYYSNQPQHF
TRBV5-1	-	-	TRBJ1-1	TGCGCCAGCAGCTTGAGACACGGGAACACTGAAGCTTTCTTT	CASSLRHGNTEAFF
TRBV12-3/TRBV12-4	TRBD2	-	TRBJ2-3	TGTGCCACCAGGACTAGCGCCACAGATACGCAGTATTTT	CATRTSATDTQYF
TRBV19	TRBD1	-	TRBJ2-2	TGTGCCAGTAGTACAACGATGCAGGGGGTCGGGGAGCTGTTTTTT	CASSTTMQGVGELFF
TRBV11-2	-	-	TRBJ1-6	TGTGCCAGCAGCTTATTTCCAGGTCTCTATAATTCACCCCTCCACTTT	CASSLFPGLYNSPLHF
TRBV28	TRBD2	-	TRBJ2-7	TGTGCCAGCAACGAAGCGGGGAATCGTATGGAGCAGTACTTC	CASNEAGNRMEQYF
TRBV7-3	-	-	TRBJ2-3	TGTGCCAGCAGCCCAAGGGGCGGCTACACAGATACGCAGTATTTT	CASSPRGGYTDTQYF
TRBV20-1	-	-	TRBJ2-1	TGCAGTGCTCCCAGTTGGAGTGAGCAGTTCTTC	CSAPSWSEQFF
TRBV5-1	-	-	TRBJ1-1	TGCGCCAGCAGCTTCGGGGGTGCCACTGAAGCTTTCTTT	CASSFGGATEAFF
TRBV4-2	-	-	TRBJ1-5	TGTGCCAGCAGCCAGGAGGGATTTTCCAATCAGCCCCAGCATTTT	CASSQEGFSNQPQHF
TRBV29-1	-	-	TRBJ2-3	TGCAGCGTTGAAAGCCGGCAGGGGACAGATACGCAGTATTTT	CSVESRQGTDTQYF
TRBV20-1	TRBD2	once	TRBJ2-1	TGCAGTGCTACTGAGCGGGGGGTCTACAATGAGCAGTTCTTC	CSATERGVYNEQFF
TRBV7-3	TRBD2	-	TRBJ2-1	TGTGCCAGCAGCGCGGGACTAGCGGGCATGCAGTTCTTC	CASSAGLAGMQFF
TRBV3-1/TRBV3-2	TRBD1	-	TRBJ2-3	TGTGCCAGCAGCCACCCCGGGGGGACAGGGTATGGTACGCAGTATTTT	CASSHPGGTGYGTQYF
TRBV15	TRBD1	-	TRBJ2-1	TGTGCCACCAGCACCCCGGGACAGGGAAGTGGGGAGCAGTTCTTC	CATSTPGQGSGEQFF
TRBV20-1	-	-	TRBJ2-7	TGCAGTGCTAGTAGGAGGGGACAGTCCTACGAGCAGTACTTC	CSASRRGQSYEQYF
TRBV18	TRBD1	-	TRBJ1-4	TGTGCCAGCTCACCAGACAGGGGCGCGGAAAAACTGTTTTTT	CASSPDRGAEKLFF
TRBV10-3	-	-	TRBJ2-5	TGTGCCATCAGTTCACAAAACAGGGCTGGAGAGACCCAGTACTTC	CAISSQNRAGETQYF
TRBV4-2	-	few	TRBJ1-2	TGTGCCAGCAGCCAAGATCTTACACAGCCCTATGGCTACACCTTC	CASSQDLTQPYGYTF
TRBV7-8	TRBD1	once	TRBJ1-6	TGTGCCAGCAGCTCCTTGACAGGGGGCAATTCACCCCTCCACTTT	CASSSLTGGNSPLHF
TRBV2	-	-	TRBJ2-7	TGTGCCAGCAGTTACAGGGAATCCTACGAGCAGTACTTC	CASSYRESYEQYF
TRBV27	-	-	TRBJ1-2	TGTGCCAGCGGAGGGAAGACGGGTCCGCATCCGTATGGCTACACCTTC	CASGGKTGPHPYGYTF
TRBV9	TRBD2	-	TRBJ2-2	TGTGCCAGCAGCGCCCACACAACCCTCACGACTAGCGGGGGAGCCGGGGAGCTGTTTTTT	CASSAHTTLTTSGGAGELFF
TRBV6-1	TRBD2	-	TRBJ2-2	TGTGCCAGCAGTGACCCCCGGGGGGACTCTGTCCTCGGGGAGCTGTTTTTT	CASSDPRGDSVLGELFF
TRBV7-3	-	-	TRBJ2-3	TGTGCCAGCAGCTTATTATCTGGGGGAGGAGATACGCAGTATTTT	CASSLLSGGGDTQYF
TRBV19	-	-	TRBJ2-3	TGTGCCAGTAGTATAGCCGGTGCGGGGACAGATACGCAGTATTTT	CASSIAGAGTDTQYF
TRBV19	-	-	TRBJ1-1	TGTGCCAGTAGTTCAAATACTGAAGCTTTCTTT	CASSSNTEAFF
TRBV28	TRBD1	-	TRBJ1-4	TGTGCCAGCAGTTCCTGGACAGGGAGGGATGAAAAACTGTTTTTT	CASSSWTGRDEKLFF
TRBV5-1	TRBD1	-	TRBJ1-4	TGCGCCAGCAGGGATCCGGAGGGGGCTGGTGAAAAACTGTTTTTT	CASRDPEGAGEKLFF
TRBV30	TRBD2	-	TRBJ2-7	TGTGCCTGGAGGGGAGCGGGGTCCGAGCAGTACTTC	CAWRGAGSEQYF
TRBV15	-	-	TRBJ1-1	TGTGCCACCAGCAGAGGTCAGGGTGGCACTGAAGCTTTCTTT	CATSRGQGGTEAFF
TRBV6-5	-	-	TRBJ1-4	TGTGCCAGCAGACGTCAGGGGCGGTATAATGAAAAACTGTTTTTT	CASRRQGRYNEKLFF
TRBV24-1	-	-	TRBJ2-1	TGTGCCACCAGTGGAGACCGGGTACAGTTCTTC	CATSGDRVQFF